A selection of T cell receptor beta chains follows, all from one sample in a study of cytomegalovirus exposure and HLA in healthy donors. Clones were read by immunoSEQ multiplex PCR, and TCRdb kept only the in-frame ones, dropping some. The sample carries about 160,000 clones, around 80% recorded once. Sequences were obtained from PBMCs. Every receptor here comes from a male donor in good health and CMV-seropositive. CDR3s include the opening cysteine and the closing phenylalanine or tryptophan. D genes are given only for firm matches. Expanded clones are given a class, and other clones once, few, many or no size at all.

D gene	V gene	clone size	J gene	CDR3 DNA	CDR3 protein
.	TRBV7-8	.	TRBJ1-6	TGTGCCAGCAGCTTAGCAATATCAGGTTCACCCCTCCACTTT	CASSLAISGSPLHF
.	TRBV9	.	TRBJ1-4	TGTGCCAGCAGCGAGACCACGGGTGAAAAACTGTTTTTT	CASSETTGEKLFF
.	TRBV30	.	TRBJ2-7	TGTGCCTGGGATAAGACAGGCCTCTCCTACGAGCAGTACTTC	CAWDKTGLSYEQYF
.	TRBV5-4	once	TRBJ1-2	TGTGCCAGCAGCTTTCCCGGGACACCGGTTGGCTACACCTTC	CASSFPGTPVGYTF
TRBD2	TRBV9	once	TRBJ2-5	TGTGCCAGCAGCGTAAGCCCGAGCGGGAGGGGGAGAGAGACCCAGTACTTC	CASSVSPSGRGRETQYF
TRBD2	TRBV19	.	TRBJ2-7	TGTGCCAGTAGCCCGGGACTAGCGCACTACGAGCAGTACTTC	CASSPGLAHYEQYF
.	TRBV9	.	TRBJ1-3	TGTGCCAGCAGCGCCGCTGGACTTTCCTCTGGAAACACCATATATTTT	CASSAAGLSSGNTIYF
.	TRBV15	.	TRBJ2-2	TGTGCCACCAGCAGAGAGGGGGCCCACACCGGGGAGCTGTTTTTT	CATSREGAHTGELFF
.	TRBV30	.	TRBJ2-1	TGTGCCTGGAGTAGTGCGGGACGATACAATGAGCAGTTCTTC	CAWSSAGRYNEQFF
TRBD1	TRBV10-3	.	TRBJ1-1	TGTGCCATCATGGGACAGGGGCCCACTGAAGCTTTCTTT	CAIMGQGPTEAFF
.	TRBV14	few	TRBJ2-5	TGTGCCAGCAGCCTCGGGGGACTCGGACGACAGTACTTC	CASSLGGLGRQYF
.	TRBV13	few	TRBJ1-2	TGTGCCAGCAGCTCTCGCGACAGCTTCTATGGCTACACCTTC	CASSSRDSFYGYTF
TRBD2	TRBV7-2	.	TRBJ2-5	TGTGCCAGCAGCTTTAGCGGGGGGCAGGGGGAGACCCAGTACTTC	CASSFSGGQGETQYF
TRBD2	TRBV27	.	TRBJ2-2	TGTGCCAGCAGTATTCGGACTAGCGGGAGGACGAACACCGGGGAGCTGTTTTTT	CASSIRTSGRTNTGELFF
TRBD2	TRBV5-6	.	TRBJ2-1	TGTGCCAGCAGCTTGGACCCGGGGGGGTTTCTCAATGAGCAGTTCTTC	CASSLDPGGFLNEQFF
TRBD1	TRBV13	many	TRBJ1-1	TGTGCCAGCAGCGCCAAGACAGGGATGAACACTGAAGCTTTCTTT	CASSAKTGMNTEAFF
.	TRBV10-3	.	TRBJ1-1	TGTGCCATCAGGAGGACAGAGAACACTGAAGCTTTCTTT	CAIRRTENTEAFF
.	TRBV27	.	TRBJ1-6	TGTGCCAGCAGTTTTTCACAGGGTAACAATTCACCCCTCCACTTT	CASSFSQGNNSPLHF
.	TRBV9	.	TRBJ2-5	TGTGCCAGCAGCGTAGAAAGGAGCACGGAGACCCAGTACTTC	CASSVERSTETQYF
.	TRBV6-1	.	TRBJ1-1	TGTGCCAGCGGACAGCGCCAAGCGGTCACTGAAGCTTTCTTT	CASGQRQAVTEAFF
.	TRBV9	.	TRBJ1-1	TGTGCCAGCAGCGTCACCGGGACTCCCAACACTGAAGCTTTCTTT	CASSVTGTPNTEAFF
.	TRBV12-5	few	TRBJ1-1	TGTGCTAGTGGTTCCGGACAAGGCACTGAAGCTTTCTTT	CASGSGQGTEAFF
.	TRBV14	.	TRBJ1-6	TGTGCCAGCAGCCGGCACTCCTATAATTCACCCCTCCACTTT	CASSRHSYNSPLHF
TRBD1	TRBV7-8	once	TRBJ1-6	TGTGCCAGCAGTGCCGGGACAGGGGTTTCACCCCTCCACTTT	CASSAGTGVSPLHF
.	TRBV27	.	TRBJ2-5	TGTGCCAGCAGTTTACAGTGGCGACAGACCCAAGAGACCCAGTACTTC	CASSLQWRQTQETQYF
.	TRBV6-5	.	TRBJ1-5	TGTGCCAGCAACCCAGCGGGGGCTGGCAATCAGCCCCAGCATTTT	CASNPAGAGNQPQHF
.	TRBV28	.	TRBJ1-1	TGTGCCAGCAGTCGTAGACCAACTATGACTTTCTTT	CASSRRPTMTFF
.	TRBV5-1	.	TRBJ2-7	TGCGCCAGCAGGAGATTAAAAGACTACGAGCAGTACTTC	CASRRLKDYEQYF
TRBD2	TRBV7-9	.	TRBJ2-3	TGTGCCAGCAGCTCTAGCGGGACTAGCACAGATACGCAGTATTTT	CASSSSGTSTDTQYF
.	TRBV28	.	TRBJ1-1	TGTGCCAGCAGCCTAAACTCGAACACTGAAGCTTTCTTT	CASSLNSNTEAFF
.	TRBV6-1	.	TRBJ1-1	TGTGCCAGCAGTGCCCGCCGGGGGAACACTGAAGCTTTCTTT	CASSARRGNTEAFF
TRBD1	TRBV15	.	TRBJ2-7	TGTGCCACCAGCAGGGACAGGGGGTCTCACGAGCAGTACTTC	CATSRDRGSHEQYF
.	TRBV7-9	once	TRBJ1-1	TGTGCCAGCAGCCCGCGGGGGGCCACTGAAGCTTTCTTT	CASSPRGATEAFF
TRBD1	TRBV27	.	TRBJ2-3	TGTGCCAGTGGGACAGGGGGCGCCACAGATACGCAGTATTTT	CASGTGGATDTQYF
.	TRBV7-2	.	TRBJ2-1	TGTGCCAGCAGCCCCCGTGGCAGCTTTGGAGGGTTCTTC	CASSPRGSFGGFF
.	TRBV7-9	once	TRBJ1-2	TGTGCCAGCAGCTTAGTTGAGGCCAACTATGGCTACACCTTC	CASSLVEANYGYTF
.	TRBV27	.	TRBJ1-3	TGTGCCAGCAGTTTAAACAGTATTAGCTCTGGAAACACCATATATTTT	CASSLNSISSGNTIYF
TRBD1	TRBV5-1	.	TRBJ2-2	TGCGCCAGCAGCGCGAGGACAGGGACGAGCACCGGGGAGCTGTTTTTT	CASSARTGTSTGELFF
TRBD2	TRBV5-1	once	TRBJ2-7	TGCGCCAGCAGCTTGGAAGGGACTAGCATCTACGAGCAGTACTTC	CASSLEGTSIYEQYF
.	TRBV28	.	TRBJ1-3	TGTGCCAGCAGTTGGTTAGCCGGGGGCTCTGGAAACACCATATATTTT	CASSWLAGGSGNTIYF
.	TRBV19	.	TRBJ1-2	TGTGCCAGTAGTTTCCCTGCGGACTATGGCTACACCTTC	CASSFPADYGYTF
.	TRBV2	.	TRBJ2-7	TGTGCCAGCAGGGGACTTACCTACGAGCAGTACTTC	CASRGLTYEQYF
.	TRBV27	.	TRBJ1-5	TGTGCCAGCAGCCGCTCAGGTCAGCCCCAGCATTTT	CASSRSGQPQHF
TRBD2	TRBV30	.	TRBJ2-7	TGTGCCTGGAGTGGCAGGGGGACTAGCGGGAGGGTGTACGAGCAGTACTTC	CAWSGRGTSGRVYEQYF
.	TRBV4-3	.	TRBJ1-1	TGCGCCAGCAGCCGCTTCACAGGGAGCACTGAAGCTTTCTTT	CASSRFTGSTEAFF